Below are 29 T cell receptor beta chains sequenced from a single sample in a study of shared clonotypes between healthy human individuals. Method: immunoSEQ multiplex PCR; TCRdb's copy keeps in-frame clones and lacks some. The data show about 1 million clones, 75% seen once. The sample consisted of memory CD4+ T cells sorted from blood. Described subset: CD45RA-negative fraction. These receptor sequences come from a man between 18 and 29 years old in good health.

This chain joins TRBV25-1 and TRBJ2-1, with 12 bases fitting TRBD2. Germline V gene lookup returns CDR1 MGHDK and CDR2 SYGVNS. J lost 4 bases, V lost 8 bases, and 9 bases had no gene match. This CDR3 contains 16 residues. The CDR3 loop reads CASGGTSGGRYNEQFF. DNA of the CDR3: TGTGCCAGCGGCGGCACTAGCGGGGGGCGATACAATGAGCAGTTCTTC.

This clone has more than one count but fewer than ten. This sequence joins TRBV7-9 and TRBJ2-5; 9 nucleotides line up with TRBD2. After removal of 3 bases from V and 4 bases from J, the junction contained 3 bases not matched to a gene. Germline V gene data show CDR1 as SEHNR and CDR2 as FQNEAQ (reference sequence). The CDR3 runs 14 residues. The CDR3, as DNA: TGTGCCAGCAGCTTTAATAGCGGGGGAGAGACCCAGTACTTC. Translated: CASSFNSGGETQYF.

The chain has TRBV5-1 and TRBJ2-7, with D maybe TRBD1 (5 bases). Per germline, CDR1 SGHRS and CDR2 YFSETQ. The CDR3 sequence is 14 residues long. Trimming shortened V by 4 bases and J by 0 bases, and 11 bases separated the two germline ends. CDR3 in DNA: TGCGCCAGCAGCGTGCAGGACAACTCCTACGAGCAGTACTTC. It is translated as CASSVQDNSYEQYF. Complete variable domain (other parts from reference TRBV5-1 and TRBJ2-7): KAGVTQTPRYLIKTRGQQVTLSCSPISGHRSVSWYQQTPGQGLQFLFEYFSETQRNKGNFPGRFSGRQFSNSRSEMNVSTLELGDSALYLCASSVQDNSYEQYFGPGTRLTVT.

The chain employs TRBV18 and TRBJ2-5; D remains ambiguous. The germline V gene has CDR1 KGHSH and CDR2 LQKENI. V was trimmed by 5 bases and J by 7 bases, leaving 14 bases between them. The CDR3 is 13 residues long. CDR3 sequence reads: CASSYNPDATQYF. For the CDR3, the DNA is TGTGCCAGCTCATACAACCCAGACGCGACCCAGTACTTC.

The chain has TRBV2 and TRBJ1-1; tentatively, D is TRBD1 (5 bases). Deletions cut 1 base from V and 0 bases from J, with 9 bases between. This CDR3 region has 15 residues. Germline V CDR1 and CDR2: SNHLY, FYNNEI. The chain's CDR3 is CASSEGEGMNTEAFF. DNA of the CDR3: TGTGCCAGCAGTGAAGGGGAGGGGATGAACACTGAAGCTTTCTTT. The full variable domain, its missing parts supplied by reference TRBV2 and TRBJ1-1, is EPEVTQTPSHQVTQMGQEVILRCVPISNHLYFYWYRQILGQKVEFLVSFYNNEISEKSEIFDDQFSVERPDGSNFTLKIRSTKLEDSAMYFCASSEGEGMNTEAFFGQGTRLTVV.

This clone was recorded once. V gene TRBV9 combines with J gene TRBJ2-1; possible D gene TRBD1, 6 bases. In germline, CDR1 is SGDLS, CDR2 YYNGEE. This CDR3 comprises 16 residues. V lost 0 bases to trimming and J lost 1 base, with 11 bases between them. The chain's CDR3 is CASSVAGAVSYNEQFF. In nucleotides, the CDR3 is TGTGCCAGCAGCGTAGCAGGGGCGGTGTCCTACAATGAGCAGTTCTTC.

The gene calls are TRBV5-1 and TRBJ2-1, with D tentatively TRBD2 (7 bases). The CDR3 is 12 amino acids. V gave up 0 bases and J gave up 14 bases, with 12 bases separating them. The germline V gene has CDR1 SGHRS and CDR2 YFSETQ. The CDR3 DNA sequence: TGCGCCAGCAGCTTGGCAGGGGAGGGAAAGTTCTTC. It codes for CASSLAGEGKFF.

The chain links TRBV27 to TRBJ1-4; D not certain. Germline CDR1 is MNHEY and CDR2 is SMNVEV (reference sequence). Between the trimmed V and J ends, which lost 7 bases and 4 bases, there was a span of 25 bases. This CDR3 contains 18 residues. The CDR3 bases are TGTGCCAGCATCAACGCCCGCCGCAGGCCACCCTATAATGAAAAACTGTTTTTT. Translated: CASINARRRPPYNEKLFF. Variable domain in full (rest from reference TRBV27 and TRBJ1-4): EAQVTQNPRYLITVTGKKLTVTCSQNMNHEYMSWYRQDPGLGLRQIYYSMNVEVTDKGDVPEGYKVSRKEKRNFPLILESPSPNQTSLYFCASINARRRPPYNEKLFFGSGTQLSVL.

The chain links TRBV5-1 to TRBJ2-5; D may match TRBD1 or TRBD2 (5 bases each). Germline lookup yields CDR1 SGHRS and CDR2 YFSETQ. V was clipped by 6 bases and J by 1 base, with 13 bases between them. The CDR3 extends over 14 amino acids. The CDR3 loop is CASMGVVGQETQYF. The DNA of the CDR3 is TGCGCCAGCATGGGGGTCGTAGGCCAAGAGACCCAGTACTTC.

This chain uses TRBV2 with TRBJ1-1; D remains unclear. In germline, CDR1 is SNHLY, CDR2 FYNNEI. Trimming took off 3 bases at V and 6 bases at J, with 8 bases between the two ends. This CDR3 contains 12 residues. CDR3 region: CASSDDRAEAFF. In DNA, the CDR3 is TGTGCCAGCAGTGATGATAGGGCTGAAGCTTTCTTT.

Comments on this clone: This sample includes further DNA sequences coding for the same CDR3. The rearrangement joins TRBV6-5 to TRBJ1-5, with D possibly being TRBD1 (5 bases). The germline gives CDR1 MNHEY, CDR2 SVGAGI. The CDR3 totals 12 residues. V was trimmed by 6 bases and J by 2 bases, leaving 5 bases between them. The CDR3: CASRQGNQPQHF. The CDR3, as DNA: TGTGCCAGCAGACAGGGCAATCAGCCCCAGCATTTT.

This clone appeared a single time. With a far larger clone one base away, a read error is the likely cause. The V call is TRBV7-9, the J call TRBJ1-4; 8 positions match TRBD1. With 6 bases clipped from V and 5 bases from J, the junction kept 2 bases outside the gene matches. Germline V gene data show CDR1 as SEHNR and CDR2 as FQNEAQ (reference sequence). This CDR3 has 13 residues. Here the CDR3 reads CASRDRVNEKLFF. The CDR3 bases are TGTGCCAGCAGGGACAGGGTCAATGAAAAACTGTTTTTT.

The chain employs TRBV6-1 and TRBJ1-1; no clear D gene. Deletions cut 11 bases from V and 5 bases from J, with 12 bases between. Germline-derived CDR1 and CDR2 are MNHNS and SASEGT. The CDR3 sequence is 11 residues long. CDR3 amino acids: CASDSRTEAFF. For the CDR3, the DNA is TGTGCCTCGGACTCCAGAACTGAAGCTTTCTTT.

This chain uses TRBV9 with TRBJ1-2, with a possible D match to TRBD1 (5 bases). Germline V gene lookup returns CDR1 SGDLS and CDR2 YYNGEE. The ends were cut back, 3 bases at V and 0 bases at J, with 18 bases in the middle. The CDR3 consists of 17 residues. In nucleotides, the CDR3 is TGTGCCAGCAGCGGCCAGGGCCCGGAGACGACTAACTATGGCTACACCTTC. It codes for CASSGQGPETTNYGYTF.

The chain recombines TRBV12-5 with TRBJ2-7, with TRBD1 matching over 9 bases. V dropped 9 bases and J dropped 3; count of bases not matched to a gene: 9. There are 14 residues in the CDR3. The germline V gene has CDR1 LGHNT and CDR2 FRNRAP. CDR3 sequence reads: CARGTGRPDYEQYF. CDR3 in DNA: TGTGCTAGGGGGACAGGGAGACCCGACTACGAGCAGTACTTC. Full variable domain (outside the CDR3, taken from reference TRBV12-5 and TRBJ2-7): DARVTQTPRHKVTEMGQEVTMRCQPILGHNTVFWYRQTMMQGLELLAYFRNRAPLDDSGMPKDRFSAEMPDATLATLKIQPSEPRDSAVYFCARGTGRPDYEQYFGPGTRLTVT.

The rearrangement links TRBV6-1 to TRBJ2-7; 9 bases are shared with TRBD2. J was trimmed by 3 bases and V by 3 bases; bases with no gene match: 9. CDR1 is MNHNS, CDR2 SASEGT, per germline. The length of the CDR3 is 16 residues. The CDR3 nucleotides are TGTGCCAGCAGTGACCCGACAGGGACTAGCATCTACGAGCAGTACTTC. Residues: CASSDPTGTSIYEQYF.

A note on this clone: This sequence may be a read error, since a much larger clone differs from it by one base. CDR3 protein: CASSFSYEQYF. The CDR3 nucleotides are TGTGCCAGCAGCTTCTCCTACGAGCAGTACTTC. This sequence joins TRBV5-4 and TRBJ2-7; D call uncertain. V was pared by 2 bases and J by 0 bases, with 0 bases between. The CDR3 is 11 residues long. Germline values: CDR1 SGHNT, CDR2 YYREEE (reference sequence).

The J gene is TRBJ2-3, the V gene TRBV28; possibly TRBD1 for D (6 bases). From germline, CDR1 is MDHEN and CDR2 SYDVKM. The CDR3 extends over 16 amino acids. Between the trimmed V and J ends, which lost 5 bases and 3 bases, there was a span of 18 bases. CDR3 loop: CASSGHGTSKTDTQYF. As DNA, the CDR3 is TGTGCCAGCAGTGGCCATGGGACAAGTAAAACAGATACGCAGTATTTT.

The rearrangement links TRBV1 to TRBJ1-3. TRBV1 is listed as a pseudogene. The CDR3 sequence is 13 residues long. CDR3 DNA: TGCACCAGCGGAAATGAGAAGGGAAACACCATATATTTT. Its protein product is CTSGNEKGNTIYF.

J is TRBJ2-7 and V is TRBV6-1, with 8 nucleotides matching TRBD1. V was pared by 2 bases and J by 3 bases, with 6 bases of the junction left unmatched. Germline V gene sequence: CDR1 MNHNS, CDR2 SASEGT. This CDR3 comprises 15 residues. The CDR3 is CASSEPGTGHYEQYF. CDR3 nucleotide sequence: TGTGCCAGCAGTGAACCTGGGACAGGACACTACGAGCAGTACTTC.

J is TRBJ2-5 and V is TRBV2; D ambiguous. V lost 5 bases and J 2 bases, leaving 9 bases between the germline ends. The germline V gene encodes CDR1 SNHLY and CDR2 FYNNEI. CDR3 length: 13 residues. The CDR3 bases are TGTGCCAGCAGTTTCGGCAGTCAAGAGACCCAGTACTTC. As protein: CASSFGSQETQYF.

Note on this clone: A read error may explain this, as a much larger clone is one base away. CDR3 DNA sequence: TGTGCCAGCGGTTCCCTTGGGGACAGGGGCCAAGAGACCCAGTACTTC. This gives the protein CASGSLGDRGQETQYF. The chain combines TRBV27 with TRBJ2-5; 10 bases map to TRBD1. Germline CDR1 is MNHEY and CDR2 is SMNVEV (reference sequence). The CDR3 has 16 residues. The junction had 10 bases not matched to a gene; V was cut back by 8 bases and J by 1 base.

This rearrangement joins TRBV5-4 to TRBJ1-2; 9 positions agree with TRBD1. Germline V gene data show CDR1 as SGHNT and CDR2 as YYREEE (reference sequence). The CDR3 is made up of 15 amino acids. The ends lost 3 bases at V and 2 bases at J; junction bases unmatched: 5. CDR3 sequence: CASSSDRGSNYGYTF. CDR3 nucleotide sequence: TGTGCCAGCAGCTCCGACAGGGGGTCCAACTATGGCTACACCTTC.

This chain uses TRBV18 with TRBJ2-1; possibly TRBD1 for D (5 bases). V lost 5 bases to trimming and J lost 6 bases, with 20 bases between them. CDR1 is KGHSH, CDR2 LQKENI, per germline. The CDR3 contains 16 residues. For the CDR3, the DNA is TGTGCCAGCTCATCCAAGGGCCCCCCAGGGATCAATGAGCAGTTCTTC. Residues: CASSSKGPPGINEQFF. Variable domain in full (rest from reference TRBV18 and TRBJ2-1): NAGVMQNPRHLVRRRGQEARLRCSPMKGHSHVYWYRQLPEEGLKFMVYLQKENIIDESGMPKERFSAEFPKEGPSILRIQQVVRGDSAAYFCASSSKGPPGINEQFFGPGTRLTVL.

This chain links TRBV5-1 with TRBJ2-1; 9 bases map to TRBD1. CDR1 SGHRS and CDR2 YFSETQ come from the germline V gene. Losses at the gene ends were 0 bases for V and 3 bases for J; bases not matched to a gene: 13. The CDR3 runs 19 residues. The CDR3 loop is CASSLDRSGTGTFYNEQFF. The CDR3 DNA follows: TGCGCCAGCAGCTTGGATAGATCGGGGACAGGGACGTTCTACAATGAGCAGTTCTTC.

In this sample, this clone turned up a few times. V and J are TRBV5-4 and TRBJ1-6; a possible D gene is TRBD1 (5 bases). The CDR3 runs 15 residues. The ends were cut back, 6 bases at V and 8 bases at J, with 18 bases in the middle. Germline-derived CDR1 and CDR2 are SGHNT and YYREEE (reference sequence). The CDR3 loop reads CASTQGGNLDSPLHF. The CDR3 DNA reads as TGTGCCAGCACCCAGGGCGGGAACTTGGATTCACCCCTCCACTTT.

The rearrangement uses TRBV30 and TRBJ2-2; 10 bases agree with TRBD2. Germline V gene lookup returns CDR1 GTSNPN and CDR2 SVGIG (reference sequence). Trimming removed 4 bases from V and 5 bases from J; junction bases left unmatched: 10. The CDR3 contains 16 residues. The DNA for the CDR3 is TGTGCCTGGACTCCGGGACTAGCGAGAGCTACCGGGGAGCTGTTTTTT. Translating gives CAWTPGLARATGELFF.

This chain connects TRBV29-1 to TRBJ2-7, with 7 bases identical to TRBD1. The CDR3 has 14 amino acids. Germline lookup yields CDR1 SQVTM and CDR2 ANQGSEA. V lost 6 bases to trimming and J lost 0 bases; unmatched junction nucleotides: 8. CDR3 nucleotide sequence: TGCAGCGTACAACAGGGGTGGAGCTCCTACGAGCAGTACTTC. The encoded protein is CSVQQGWSSYEQYF.

This clone occurred a few times. The rearrangement joins TRBV27 to TRBJ2-5, with a tentative D call TRBD2 (5 bases). This CDR3 comprises 12 residues. Germline V gene sequence: CDR1 MNHEY, CDR2 SMNVEV (reference sequence). Trimming stripped 8 bases from V and 5 bases from J, with 12 bases between. The chain's CDR3 is CASSGSRETQYF. As DNA, the CDR3 is TGTGCCAGCTCTGGGAGCCGTGAGACCCAGTACTTC.